These T cell receptor beta chains were read from a single sample in a study of blood T cell repertoires in COVID-19. Some clones are missing from TCRdb's copy, which holds only in-frame ones; the method was immunoSEQ multiplex PCR. The sample yields over 50,000 clones, approximately 86% seen once. The material sequenced was peripheral blood. All receptors derive from a human donor in a cohort sampled during active COVID-19. The CDR3 runs from the conserved cysteine through the conserved F or W. D genes are given only for firm matches. The size field is filled for only some rows; it gives once, few, many or a size class.

cdr3_nt | cdr3_aa | j_call | v_call | cdr3_length | clone_size | d_call
TGTGCCAGCAAGAGAGACAGGGCTCACACCGGGGAGCTGTTTTTT | CASKRDRAHTGELFF | TRBJ2-2 | TRBV27 | 15 | few | TRBD1
TGTGCCAGCAGCTGGGGGGGCCCCTACGAGCAGTACTTC | CASSWGGPYEQYF | TRBJ2-7 | TRBV5-4 | 13 | - | -
TGTGCCAGCAGCCAGATCGGGAGGGAGGAGACCCAGTACTTC | CASSQIGREETQYF | TRBJ2-5 | TRBV4-2 | 14 | - | TRBD2
TGTGCCAGCACCGACTCTTTACCCGGGGATACGCAGTATTTT | CASTDSLPGDTQYF | TRBJ2-3 | TRBV2 | 14 | once | -
TGTGCCAGCAGCTCTAGCGGGCGTAATGAGCAGTTCTTC | CASSSSGRNEQFF | TRBJ2-1 | TRBV7-3 | 13 | - | TRBD2
TGCGCCAGCAGCTACTACCGATCGACGGGAGCAGATACGCAGTATTTT | CASSYYRSTGADTQYF | TRBJ2-3 | TRBV5-1 | 16 | - | -
TGTGCCAGCAGCAAGACAGGGTCCTCATACTCCTACGAGCAGTACTTC | CASSKTGSSYSYEQYF | TRBJ2-7 | TRBV21-1 | 16 | - | -
TGTGCCAGCAGCCGCCTTGCTAGCGGGAGTGGGTACGAGCAGTACTTC | CASSRLASGSGYEQYF | TRBJ2-7 | TRBV9 | 16 | - | TRBD2
TGTGCCAGCAGCAAAGTGACAGGGGGCGTCACCCTTAACACTGAAGCTTTCTTT | CASSKVTGGVTLNTEAFF | TRBJ1-1 | TRBV21-1 | 18 | - | -
TGTGCCAGCAGTGACGGGGGGACAGGGGTACTTTCACCCCTCCACTTT | CASSDGGTGVLSPLHF | TRBJ1-6 | TRBV2 | 16 | - | TRBD1
TGTGCCACTGGTGTGCGGGCAAGTCCCGAGCAGTACTTC | CATGVRASPEQYF | TRBJ2-7 | TRBV19 | 13 | - | -
TGTGCCAGCAGCGTAGCTACCAGGACAGAAGCGAACACCGGGGAGCTGTTTTTT | CASSVATRTEANTGELFF | TRBJ2-2 | TRBV9 | 18 | - | -
TGCGCCAGCAGCCAAGTGGGGGCTGGGAATTCACCCCTCCACTTT | CASSQVGAGNSPLHF | TRBJ1-6 | TRBV4-1 | 15 | - | -
TGTGCCAGCAGGCGGGGCAGAGATAATTCACCCCTCCACTTT | CASRRGRDNSPLHF | TRBJ1-6 | TRBV27 | 14 | few | -
TGTGCCAGCAGCTTAGGGGCAGGGGGCCGGAATTCACCCCTCCACTTT | CASSLGAGGRNSPLHF | TRBJ1-6 | TRBV7-2 | 16 | few | TRBD1
TGTGCCAGCAGCTTGGGACAGGGAGATTATACTGAAGCTTTCTTT | CASSLGQGDYTEAFF | TRBJ1-1 | TRBV5-4 | 15 | - | TRBD1
TGTGCCAGCAGTCATAGCCCGAACCAAGAGACCCAGTACTTC | CASSHSPNQETQYF | TRBJ2-5 | TRBV11-3 | 14 | - | -
TGTGCCAGCAGTCGCGATATTTGGAACACTGAAGCTTTCTTT | CASSRDIWNTEAFF | TRBJ1-1 | TRBV6-5 | 14 | - | -
TGTGCCAGCAGCCAAACAGGGAACACGGCCGAAAAACTGTTTTTT | CASSQTGNTAEKLFF | TRBJ1-4 | TRBV28 | 15 | - | -
TGTGCCAGCAGCCCGAAGAGGGGGCCGAACACTGAAGCTTTCTTT | CASSPKRGPNTEAFF | TRBJ1-1 | TRBV11-3 | 15 | - | TRBD1
TGTGCCAGCAGCCAAGAAGGGGGCATGGTGACTTTAGGCAACATTCAGTACTTC | CASSQEGGMVTLGNIQYF | TRBJ2-4 | TRBV4-2 | 18 | - | TRBD1
TGTGCCAGCAGCTTAGGTTTCATGGGACAGGGCTTGAGAAAACTGTTTTTT | CASSLGFMGQGLRKLFF | TRBJ1-4 | TRBV7-2 | 17 | medium-sized | TRBD1
TGTGCCAGCAGCCACTACGGGACACCCGTCTCGGGCTACACCTTC | CASSHYGTPVSGYTF | TRBJ1-2 | TRBV3-1/TRBV3-2 | 15 | - | -
TGTGCCACCAGTGATTTGGGGACAGGGGGCTTTGGTGGCTACACCTTC | CATSDLGTGGFGGYTF | TRBJ1-2 | TRBV24-1 | 16 | - | TRBD1
TGTGCCAGCCGGGCCAGCGGGAGGGCCGGGGGCAATGAGCAGTTCTTC | CASRASGRAGGNEQFF | TRBJ2-1 | TRBV19 | 16 | few | TRBD2
TGTGCCACCAGTGTGCGACAGGGCTTGGATGAGCAGTTCTTC | CATSVRQGLDEQFF | TRBJ2-1 | TRBV24-1 | 14 | - | TRBD1
TGTGCCTGGAGTCGGCCAGGGGTTGAAGCTTTCTTT | CAWSRPGVEAFF | TRBJ1-1 | TRBV30 | 12 | - | -
TGTGCCAGCAGCCCCGGTCACAGCTTCACAGATACGCAGTATTTT | CASSPGHSFTDTQYF | TRBJ2-3 | TRBV7-2 | 15 | - | -
TGTGCCAGCAGCTTGGAGTCGGGGAACTATGGCTACACCTTC | CASSLESGNYGYTF | TRBJ1-2 | TRBV7-9 | 14 | - | -
TGTGCCAGAGGGGGTCGGACTGAAGCTTTCTTT | CARGGRTEAFF | TRBJ1-1 | TRBV2 | 11 | - | -
TGTGCCAGCAGATCGGCGGGCGGGAGGGCCAAAAACATTCAGTACTTC | CASRSAGGRAKNIQYF | TRBJ2-4 | TRBV7-2 | 16 | once | TRBD2
TGTGCCAGCAGCCAAGATTACAGGGAAACGAAAGCTTTCTTT | CASSQDYRETKAFF | TRBJ1-1 | TRBV14 | 14 | - | -
TGTGCCATCCGGGACAGGGAGTACAATGAGCAGTTCTTC | CAIRDREYNEQFF | TRBJ2-1 | TRBV10-3 | 13 | once | TRBD1
TGTGCCAGCAGCTTAGGTTCTGCTAGCGGGATGGCAGATACGCAGTATTTT | CASSLGSASGMADTQYF | TRBJ2-3 | TRBV7-9 | 17 | - | TRBD2
TGCGCCAGCAGCAGGGGGCACACCGGGGAGCTGTTTTTT | CASSRGHTGELFF | TRBJ2-2 | TRBV5-1 | 13 | - | TRBD1
TGTGCCAGCTCCCAAGTAGCAGGGACAGCGCAGGGAGATACGCAGTATTTT | CASSQVAGTAQGDTQYF | TRBJ2-3 | TRBV18 | 17 | - | TRBD1
TGTGCCAGCACCAACCCTGGCACCAATCAGCCCCAGCATTTT | CASTNPGTNQPQHF | TRBJ1-5 | TRBV28 | 14 | - | -
TGTGCCACCAGCAGAAAACTACAGAGATCAACCCGGGAGGGCCGGGGAACAGATACGCAGTATTTT | CATSRKLQRSTREGRGTDTQYF | TRBJ2-3 | TRBV15 | 22 | - | TRBD2
TGTGCCAGCAGCGTAGCTCTTCTAGATACGCAGTATTTT | CASSVALLDTQYF | TRBJ2-3 | TRBV9 | 13 | - | -
TGTGCCAGCAGCTTAGGGGCAAGTTATAATGAGCAGTTCTTC | CASSLGASYNEQFF | TRBJ2-1 | TRBV7-3 | 14 | - | -
TGTGCCAGCAGCTTAGCCCCAGGGGCAGCATACGAGCAGTACTTC | CASSLAPGAAYEQYF | TRBJ2-7 | TRBV13 | 15 | - | -
TGTGCCAGCAGCCAGGACTCCTCCACCGGGGAGCTGTTTTTT | CASSQDSSTGELFF | TRBJ2-2 | TRBV7-9 | 14 | few | -
TGTGCCAGCAGTTACGAGTCAGGGGTCTATGGCTACACCTTC | CASSYESGVYGYTF | TRBJ1-2 | TRBV6-5 | 14 | few | -
TGCAGCGTTCCCCCCCCAAAGAACAGCCCTTACGAGCAGTACTTC | CSVPPPKNSPYEQYF | TRBJ2-7 | TRBV29-1 | 15 | - | -
TGCGCCAGCAGCTTCGTCGGGTCTGGGGCCAACGTCCTGACTTTC | CASSFVGSGANVLTF | TRBJ2-6 | TRBV5-1 | 15 | - | -
TGTGCCAGCAGCCAACGACAGGCACGATCACCCCTCCACTTT | CASSQRQARSPLHF | TRBJ1-6 | TRBV3-1/TRBV3-2 | 14 | - | -